This is a list of T cell receptor beta chains from one sample in a study of cytomegalovirus exposure and HLA in healthy donors. Data came from immunoSEQ multiplex PCR; TCRdb stores just in-frame clones and leaves some out. The sample includes about 130,000 clones, over 70% seen only once; the top ten take about 3%. Sequenced input: PBMCs. The receptors were gathered from a man aged 30-40 years in good health and CMV-seronegative. CDR3s include the opening cysteine and the closing phenylalanine or tryptophan. D genes are given only for firm matches. Some rows have no size entry. The others give once, few or many, or a class for an expanded clone.

D gene	J gene	V gene	CDR3 length	clone size	CDR3 DNA	CDR3 protein
.	TRBJ1-1	TRBV6-5	15	many	TGTGCCAGTTACTCCGCAGGACACCGGAACACTGAAGCTTTCTTT	CASYSAGHRNTEAFF
.	TRBJ2-3	TRBV4-1	13	.	TGCGCCAGCAGCCAAGGGCCGGGGGATACGCAGTATTTT	CASSQGPGDTQYF
.	TRBJ2-2	TRBV9	18	.	TGTGCCAGCAGCGTCTCGCCCGCGACTACGCGGAACACCGGGGAGCTGTTTTTT	CASSVSPATTRNTGELFF
TRBD1	TRBJ2-2	TRBV30	16	.	TGTGCCTGGAGTCGCGGGACAGGGGGCGCAGGCGGGGAGCTGTTTTTT	CAWSRGTGGAGGELFF
.	TRBJ2-7	TRBV21-1	16	.	TGTGCCAGCAGCAAATTCAGAAGCCACGGAGGGCGCGAGCAGTACTTC	CASSKFRSHGGREQYF
.	TRBJ2-2	TRBV5-4	16	.	TGTGCCAGCAGGACTGGGACACCAACGAACACCGGGGAGCTGTTTTTT	CASRTGTPTNTGELFF
TRBD2	TRBJ2-1	TRBV2	15	.	TGTGCCAGAGCGTTAGCGGGAGATTTCTACAATGAGCAGTTCTTC	CARALAGDFYNEQFF
TRBD1	TRBJ1-2	TRBV6-1	15	.	TGTGCCAGCAGGGGGACAGGGGGGCTCAACAACGGCTACACCTTC	CASRGTGGLNNGYTF
.	TRBJ2-7	TRBV7-2	14	once	TGTGCCAGCAGCTTGTCGATGGGGAGGTACGAGCAGTACTTC	CASSLSMGRYEQYF
.	TRBJ2-7	TRBV6-1	14	.	TGTGCCAGCAGTAACGGACAAACGCGCTACGAGCAGTACTTC	CASSNGQTRYEQYF
.	TRBJ2-7	TRBV27	14	.	TGTGCCAGCAGTCAGGGCACGGAGTTTTACGAGCAGTACTTC	CASSQGTEFYEQYF
.	TRBJ1-2	TRBV6-5	14	.	TGTGCCAGCACACCTGACCCGGGTCCCTATGGCTACACCTTC	CASTPDPGPYGYTF
TRBD1	TRBJ1-1	TRBV13	14	.	TGTGCCAGCAGTTGGTTAACAGGGGGCACTGAAGCTTTCTTT	CASSWLTGGTEAFF
TRBD1	TRBJ1-4	TRBV10-3	17	.	TGTGCCATCAGTGAGACAACATCAGGGGGCGGTGAAGAAAAACTGTTTTTT	CAISETTSGGGEEKLFF
.	TRBJ2-7	TRBV5-5	14	few	TGTGCCAGCAGTCAAGCTACAGGGTTCAACGAGCAGTACTTC	CASSQATGFNEQYF
.	TRBJ2-7	TRBV7-8	17	.	TGTGCCAGCAGCTTAGTTCTAGTCCCTTCATTGTCCTACGAGCAGTACTTC	CASSLVLVPSLSYEQYF
TRBD2	TRBJ2-1	TRBV6-5	14	.	TGTGCCAGCGTAAAGCGGGGGAACTACAATGAGCAGTTCTTC	CASVKRGNYNEQFF
TRBD1	TRBJ1-3	TRBV5-1	14	.	TGCGCCAGCAGCGGGACAGCTAGTGGAAACACCATATATTTT	CASSGTASGNTIYF
.	TRBJ2-5	TRBV1	15	.	TGCACCAGCAGCCACTCTTCAACAGGGCCCGGGGCCCAGTACTTC	CTSSHSSTGPGAQYF
TRBD1	TRBJ2-3	TRBV4-2	15	.	TGTGCCAGCAGCCTCGGACAGGAAAGCACAGATACGCAGTATTTT	CASSLGQESTDTQYF
TRBD1	TRBJ1-5	TRBV18	18	.	TGTGCCAGCTCACCACGGTCAGGACAGGATTTTGGCAATCAGCCCCAGCATTTT	CASSPRSGQDFGNQPQHF
.	TRBJ1-6	TRBV19	15	once	TGTGCCAGTAGTACCTTACAGGGAGGGGATTCACCCCTCCACTTT	CASSTLQGGDSPLHF
.	TRBJ1-2	TRBV19	13	.	TGTGCCAGTAAATTCGGAGAAAACTATGGCTACACCTTC	CASKFGENYGYTF
TRBD2	TRBJ2-2	TRBV6-1	19	few	TGTGCCAGCAGTGAGGCGGGACTAGCGGGAGGGCGGTACAGCGGGGAGCTGTTTTTT	CASSEAGLAGGRYSGELFF